This TCR beta chain originates from a study of T-cell memory formation after mild COVID-19. As for the study in general: There were largely donor-specific TCR clusters. The study's findings and limits: Pre-infection memory showed some responding clones, and this suggested that cross-reactive memory joined. The CD4+ clones that contracted clustered mainly within CM and EM, and the CD8+ clones concentrated in EMRA.

This clonotype was detected ten times or more. Its specificity is not known. 5'RACE primed from the constant segment yielded TCR alpha and TCR beta cDNA libraries bearing sample barcodes and UMIs. Each CDR3 protein is one row after TCRdb ran MiXCR on the 5' RACE reads. The data show approximately 300,000 distinct CDR3 sequences, approximately 15% seen once. V trimming: 0 bases; J trimming: 3 bases; junction bases outside the gene matches: 7. Germline lookup yields CDR1 LGHNA and CDR2 YSLEER. This CDR3 has 17 residues. The sequence came from a man between 18 and 35 years old who had mild COVID-19 (a few samples of this study predate the infection). Cell type and time point are not known. V is TRBV4-3 and J is TRBJ2-5; TRBD1 aligns across 10 bases. The sequenced sample consisted of PBMCs or a T cell subset sorted from them (not recorded which). The CDR3 coding sequence is TGCGCCAGCAGCCAAGAGCCTCCGGGACAGGGGAAAGAGACCCAGTACTTC. Encoded protein: CASSQEPPGQGKETQYF.